The clone carrying this T cell receptor (beta chain) occurred many times. Its antigen is unidentified. From the germline J gene comes the end of the CDR3, since the read stops 3 residues before it. V was shortened by 5 bases and J by 9 bases, with 14 bases between the two germline ends. Per germline, CDR1 SEHNR and CDR2 FQNEAQ (reference sequence). This CDR3 is 14 amino acids long. Profiled with immunoSEQ multiplex PCR; TCRdb holds only in-frame clones, not every one. The sample gives about 34,000 clones, none seen only once, and the top ten clones hold about 30%. The sample is drawn from a study of T cell clonality in common variable immunodeficiency. Study results and caveats: The cause of increased CVID clonality remains unclear without subpopulation sequencing. Reportedly, TCR beta sequences from common variable immunodeficiency showed fewer deletions and N-nucleotide insertions.

Diagnosis required reduced IgG, IgA and/or IgM with specific antibody deficiency. Of CVID subjects, about 15 were female and 25 to 30 male, mean age 40. The rearrangement joins TRBV7-9 to TRBJ1-6; TRBD1 is a possible D gene (5 bases). The sequencing input was peripheral blood mononuclear cells. The TCR comes from a human donor with common variable immunodeficiency. The CDR3 is CASSGGDYGSPLHF. The DNA read from the CDR3 is TGTGCCAGCAGCGGGGGGGATTACGGTTCACCC.